The rows below give T cell receptor beta chains drawn from one sample of a study of T cells after yellow fever vaccination. From the 5' RACE reads, TCRdb called clonotypes with MiXCR, one entry per CDR3 protein. The repertoire holds around 250,000 distinct CDR3 sequences, around 7% seen once, with roughly 0.9% in the top ten. Sequenced here: CD4+ T cells sorted from PBMCs, sampled 15 days after the yellow fever booster vaccination. The receptors were gathered from a man aged 30-40 years who received the YFV17D yellow fever vaccine. Each CDR3 is given with its conserved first and last residue. A D gene is named only where the DNA matches it firmly. Clone size is not always given. Where it is, it says once, few, many or a class for expanded clones.

CSASTATSGSRNEQYF	TGCAGTGCTTCTACCGCGACTAGCGGGAGTAGAAACGAGCAGTACTTC	TRBD2	many	TRBV20-1	TRBJ2-7
CASSQGPWTEAFF	TGTGCCAGCAGTCAGGGACCCTGGACTGAAGCTTTCTTT	NA	NA	TRBV6-4	TRBJ1-1
CSASNLDRANEQFF	TGCAGTGCGTCCAATCTGGACAGGGCCAATGAGCAGTTCTTC	TRBD1	many	TRBV20-1	TRBJ2-1
CSATSGMTNTGELFF	TGCAGTGCTACTAGCGGGATGACCAACACCGGGGAGCTGTTTTTT	TRBD2	many	TRBV20-1	TRBJ2-2
CASSRTGTLAKNIQYF	TGTGCCAGCAGTCGGACAGGGACATTAGCCAAAAACATTCAGTACTTC	TRBD1	few	TRBV12-3/TRBV12-4	TRBJ2-4
CASSYRLGGTDNEQFF	TGTGCCAGCAGTTATAGGCTAGGGGGCACGGATAATGAGCAGTTCTTC	TRBD1	many	TRBV6-2/TRBV6-3	TRBJ2-1
CAAGGVTVQPQHF	TGTGCCGCTGGGGGGGTAACTGTCCAGCCCCAGCATTTT	NA	NA	TRBV6-6	TRBJ1-5
CASSPPGGEQYF	TGTGCCAGCAGTCCCCCGGGGGGCGAGCAGTACTTC	TRBD2	many	TRBV28	TRBJ2-7
CASSRRDGRTSGRSVNEQFF	TGTGCCAGCAGTCGCAGGGACGGTCGAACTAGCGGGAGGTCGGTCAATGAGCAGTTCTTC	TRBD2	NA	TRBV6-2/TRBV6-3	TRBJ2-1
CASSPGMDSYEQYF	TGTGCCAGTAGTCCCGGGATGGATTCCTACGAGCAGTACTTC	NA	few	TRBV19	TRBJ2-7
CASSLAGGVSYNEQFF	TGTGCCAGCAGCTTAGCAGGCGGAGTCTCCTACAATGAGCAGTTCTTC	NA	NA	TRBV7-2	TRBJ2-1
CASGPSSGSSYEQYF	TGCGCCAGCGGCCCATCTAGCGGGAGCTCCTACGAGCAGTACTTC	TRBD2	few	TRBV5-1	TRBJ2-7
CASSPTGRLSGNTIYF	TGTGCCAGCAGTCCCACGGGACGCCTCTCTGGAAACACCATATATTTT	NA	many	TRBV12-3/TRBV12-4	TRBJ1-3
CACARRDSYEQYF	TGTGCCTGCGCCCGGCGGGATTCTTACGAGCAGTACTTC	NA	NA	TRBV30	TRBJ2-7
CANSRGRWGEQYF	TGTGCCAACAGCCGGGGACGGTGGGGCGAGCAGTACTTC	NA	NA	TRBV14	TRBJ2-7
CASSYDGQPYEQYF	TGTGCCAGCAGTTACGACGGACAGCCTTACGAGCAGTACTTC	NA	few	TRBV6-5	TRBJ2-7
CASKTGGAENTGELFF	TGTGCCAGCAAAACGGGGGGGGCGGAGAACACCGGGGAGCTGTTTTTT	TRBD2	NA	TRBV28	TRBJ2-2
CASSLQSGAETQYF	TGCGCCAGCAGCTTGCAGTCGGGAGCTGAGACCCAGTACTTC	NA	NA	TRBV5-1	TRBJ2-5
CSASRGRTEAFF	TGCAGTGCTAGTAGAGGGCGGACTGAAGCTTTCTTT	NA	many	TRBV20-1	TRBJ1-1
CASSPGTVGLHAYF	TGTGCCAGCAGCCCGGGGACAGTGGGCCTACACGCTTACTTC	TRBD1	NA	TRBV12-3/TRBV12-4	TRBJ2-7
CASSFPPGETQYF	TGCGCCAGCAGCTTCCCCCCGGGGGAGACCCAGTACTTC	NA	NA	TRBV5-1	TRBJ2-5
CASSQGLAGVFYEQFF	TGTGCCAGCAGCCAGGGACTAGCGGGAGTTTTCTATGAGCAGTTCTTC	TRBD2	few	TRBV7-2	TRBJ2-1
CSVVSLAGLVEQFF	TGCAGCGTTGTTAGTCTAGCGGGATTAGTTGAGCAGTTCTTC	TRBD2	NA	TRBV29-1	TRBJ2-1
CSASLPSWYTYEQYF	TGCAGTGCTAGCCTCCCCTCCTGGTACACCTACGAGCAGTACTTC	NA	many	TRBV20-1	TRBJ2-7
CASSYSEKRGDTQYF	TGTGCCAGCAGTTATTCCGAGAAAAGAGGCGATACGCAGTATTTT	NA	NA	TRBV6-9	TRBJ2-3
CASSPRTGWDTGELFF	TGTGCCAGCAGCCCTCGGACAGGGTGGGACACCGGGGAGCTGTTTTTT	TRBD1	few	TRBV5-6	TRBJ2-2
CASTYKESSGNTIYF	TGTGCCAGCACCTATAAGGAGAGCTCTGGAAACACCATATATTTT	NA	few	TRBV12-3/TRBV12-4	TRBJ1-3
CASTGLAANQETQYF	TGTGCCAGCACCGGACTAGCGGCCAACCAAGAGACCCAGTACTTC	TRBD2	NA	TRBV6-1	TRBJ2-5
CASSVDRGGHYGYTF	TGTGCCAGCAGCGTCGACAGGGGAGGTCACTATGGCTACACCTTC	TRBD1	few	TRBV7-2	TRBJ1-2
CASKGGGTRLDAEQYF	TGTGCCAGCAAGGGGGGTGGGACTCGCCTTGACGCCGAGCAGTACTTC	NA	few	TRBV12-3/TRBV12-4	TRBJ2-7
CSATVPGGSYNEQFF	TGCAGTGCTACTGTTCCGGGAGGATCCTACAATGAGCAGTTCTTC	TRBD2	many	TRBV20-1	TRBJ2-1
CSVEDTSLNQPQHF	TGCAGCGTTGAAGATACCAGCCTCAATCAGCCCCAGCATTTT	NA	many	TRBV29-1	TRBJ1-5
CASSLPSGRGYNEQFF	TGTGCCAGCAGCTTACCTAGCGGGAGAGGTTACAATGAGCAGTTCTTC	TRBD2	NA	TRBV7-8	TRBJ2-1
CASSFLGGEYNEQFF	TGTGCCAGCAGCTTCCTTGGGGGAGAATACAATGAGCAGTTCTTC	NA	NA	TRBV7-2	TRBJ2-1
CATSRPGRVGEQFF	TGTGCCACCTCACGGCCAGGGAGAGTAGGTGAGCAGTTCTTC	NA	few	TRBV15	TRBJ2-1
CASSSDKRTRGAYSPLHF	TGCGCCAGCAGCTCCGACAAGCGGACCCGAGGGGCCTATTCACCCCTCCACTTT	NA	few	TRBV5-1	TRBJ1-6
CASSPTESEQYF	TGTGCCAGCTCCCCAACCGAGTCCGAGCAGTACTTC	NA	many	TRBV18	TRBJ2-7
CSVGTGGADTQYF	TGCAGCGTTGGGACAGGGGGGGCAGATACGCAGTATTTT	TRBD1	NA	TRBV29-1	TRBJ2-3
CASSEDPDRANTEAFF	TGTGCCAGCAGTGAGGATCCGGACAGGGCGAACACTGAAGCTTTCTTT	TRBD1	few	TRBV25-1	TRBJ1-1
CASSSEGAGNREQYF	TGTGCCAGCAGCTCGGAGGGGGCAGGGAATCGCGAGCAGTACTTC	NA	NA	TRBV7-2	TRBJ2-7
CASRPGGQGAYEQYF	TGTGCCTCCCGACCCGGCGGACAGGGAGCCTACGAGCAGTACTTC	TRBD1	few	TRBV6-1	TRBJ2-7
CARRSSGKGDEQFF	TGTGCCAGACGTTCTAGCGGGAAAGGCGATGAGCAGTTCTTC	TRBD2	few	TRBV5-3	TRBJ2-1
CASKGPVTADTQYF	TGTGCCAGCAAAGGGCCAGTGACAGCAGATACGCAGTATTTT	NA	few	TRBV12-3/TRBV12-4	TRBJ2-3
CASSRDGGDTQYF	TGTGCCAGCAGCCGAGACGGGGGGGATACGCAGTATTTT	TRBD2	NA	TRBV7-6	TRBJ2-3
CASSPLAGVDTQYF	TGTGCCAGCAGTCCGCTAGCGGGAGTAGATACGCAGTATTTT	TRBD2	many	TRBV6-5	TRBJ2-3
CASSFRAGGDEQFF	TGTGCCAGCAGTTTTAGAGCGGGAGGGGATGAGCAGTTCTTC	TRBD2	many	TRBV12-3/TRBV12-4	TRBJ2-1
CASSLAQLQNIQYF	TGTGCCAGCAGTTTAGCCCAGCTCCAAAACATTCAGTACTTC	NA	few	TRBV12-3/TRBV12-4	TRBJ2-4